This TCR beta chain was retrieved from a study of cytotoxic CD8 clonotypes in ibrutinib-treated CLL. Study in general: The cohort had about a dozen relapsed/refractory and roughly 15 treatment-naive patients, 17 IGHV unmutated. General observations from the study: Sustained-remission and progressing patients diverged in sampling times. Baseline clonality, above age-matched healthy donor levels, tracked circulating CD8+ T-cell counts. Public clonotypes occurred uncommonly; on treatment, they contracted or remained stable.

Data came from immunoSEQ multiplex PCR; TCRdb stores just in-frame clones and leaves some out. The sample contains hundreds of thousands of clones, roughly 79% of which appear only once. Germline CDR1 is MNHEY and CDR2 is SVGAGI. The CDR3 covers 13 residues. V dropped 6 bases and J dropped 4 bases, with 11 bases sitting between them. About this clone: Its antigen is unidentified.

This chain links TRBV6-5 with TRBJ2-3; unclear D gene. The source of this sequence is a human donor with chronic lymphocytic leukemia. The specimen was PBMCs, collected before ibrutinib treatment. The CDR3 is CASSYRWADTQYF. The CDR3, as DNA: TGTGCCAGCAGCTACCGGTGGGCAGATACGCAGTATTTT.